Below are 21 T cell receptor beta chains sequenced from a single sample in a study of CD4 T cells in relation to SARS-CoV-2 and coronaviruses. The assay was immunoSEQ multiplex PCR, and TCRdb's table has in-frame clones only and misses some. The sample shows about 37,000 clones, approximately 83% of them seen only once. The sample comprised memory CD4+ T cells from PBMCs. All receptors derive from an adult with COVID-19.

This rearrangement joins TRBV7-9 to TRBJ2-1; 10 bases are shared with TRBD1. The CDR3 is 15 residues long. CDR1 is SEHNR and CDR2 is FQNEAQ in the germline V gene (reference sequence). V shed 5 bases, J shed 4 bases, and the junction held 5 bases outside the gene matches. The CDR3 DNA is TGTGCCAGCAGCCGGGACAGGGGTGGTTACAATGAGCAGTTCTTC. It yields the protein CASSRDRGGYNEQFF.

The CDR3 loop reads CASSLASRGVGADTQYF. The CDR3 DNA follows: TGTGCCAGCAGCTTAGCGTCGCGGGGGGTTGGGGCAGATACGCAGTATTTT. This rearrangement joins TRBV7-8 to TRBJ2-3; 8 bases are shared with TRBD2. Germline values: CDR1 SGHVS, CDR2 FQNEAQ. The junction had 9 bases not matched to a gene; V was cut back by 0 bases and J by 4 bases. This CDR3 spans 17 amino acids.

The chain carries TRBV6-2 or TRBV6-3 and TRBJ1-1, with TRBD1 matching 8 bases. The V gene end was trimmed by 5 bases and the J gene end by 5 bases; junction bases not matched to a gene: 7. The germline V gene encodes CDR1 MNHEY and CDR2 SVGEGT. CDR3 length equals 14 residues. The CDR3: CASSTRQGRTEAFF. CDR3 nucleotides: TGTGCCAGCAGTACTAGACAGGGGAGGACTGAAGCTTTCTTT.

The chain is built from TRBV4-2 and TRBJ2-7, with D unclear. The CDR3 totals 12 residues. Per germline, CDR1 LGHNA and CDR2 YNFKEQ. V was shortened by 4 bases and J by 0 bases, with 4 bases between the two germline ends. The CDR3 bases are TGTGCCAGCAGCCCTTACTCCTACGAGCAGTACTTC. Its translation: CASSPYSYEQYF.

The chain joins TRBV7-3 to TRBJ2-3, with 10 positions matching TRBD1. This CDR3 has 16 amino acids. The junction had 7 bases not matched to a gene; V was cut back by 5 bases and J by 2 bases. CDR1 and CDR2 from the germline V gene are SGHTA and FQGTGA. CDR3 protein: CASSPGDRGDTDTQYF. The DNA of the CDR3 is TGTGCCAGCAGCCCAGGGGACAGGGGCGACACAGATACGCAGTATTTT.

This sequence joins TRBV4-3 and TRBJ2-1, with D unclear. The CDR3 contains 16 residues. In germline, CDR1 is LGHNA, CDR2 YSLEER. V was shortened by 0 bases and J by 3 bases, with 12 bases between the two germline ends. The CDR3 nucleotides read TGCGCCAGCAGCCAAGATTTCGGCGGCAGCTACAATGAGCAGTTCTTC. It specifies CASSQDFGGSYNEQFF.

This chain uses TRBV4-3 with TRBJ2-4; 10 nucleotides line up with TRBD2. V trimming: 0 bases; J trimming: 7 bases; junction bases outside the gene matches: 0. Germline V lookup: CDR1 LGHNA, CDR2 YSLEER. This CDR3 contains 14 residues. CDR3 DNA: TGCGCCAGCAGCCAAGAACTAGCGGGGAACATTCAGTACTTC. This encodes CASSQELAGNIQYF.

The table lists this clone with a count of one. The genes are TRBV21-1 and TRBJ2-7; TRBD2 was called by the table and not checked on the DNA. TRBV21-1 is a documented pseudogene. This CDR3 is 13 amino acids long. As DNA, the CDR3 is TGTGCCAGCAGCCGGAGGCGGGGCTACGAGCAGTACTTC. It translates to CASSRRRGYEQYF.

V is TRBV4-2 and J is TRBJ2-7; D is unclear. Per the germline V gene, CDR1 is LGHNA and CDR2 is YNFKEQ. Trimming took off 1 base at V and 2 bases at J, with 3 bases between the two ends. The CDR3 is made up of 12 amino acids. This chain's CDR3 is CASSQGTYEQYF. The CDR3 DNA sequence: TGTGCCAGCAGCCAAGGGACCTACGAGCAGTACTTC.

The chain couples TRBV10-3 to TRBJ2-1; 9 nucleotides align to TRBD1. The CDR3 has 12 residues. V dropped 10 bases and J dropped 7; count of bases not matched to a gene: 5. The germline gives CDR1 ENHRY, CDR2 SYGVKD. The CDR3 bases are TGTGCCACCGGGACAGGGTTAAATGAGCAGTTCTTC. Its translation is CATGTGLNEQFF.

The V gene is TRBV4-1, the J gene TRBJ1-4, with D possibly matching TRBD1 (5 bases). The CDR3 runs 20 residues. Germline V gene data show CDR1 as MGHRA and CDR2 as YSYEKL. Deletions cut 2 bases from V and 4 bases from J, with 26 bases between. DNA for the CDR3: TGCGCCAGCAGCCAACCGACAAGAACAGGTGCATATGGCTATAATGAAAAACTGTTTTTT. Translation: CASSQPTRTGAYGYNEKLFF.

The genes are TRBV3-1 (or the pseudogene TRBV3-2) and TRBJ1-4, with TRBD1 matching 9 bases. The trim removed 4 bases at V and 2 bases at J, leaving 8 bases unmatched. The CDR3 extends over 17 amino acids. CDR1 and CDR2 from the germline V gene are LGHDT and YNNKEL (reference sequence). The DNA for the CDR3 is TGTGCCAGCAGCCGAAGTCCCGGGACAGGGACTAATGAAAAACTGTTTTTT. It specifies CASSRSPGTGTNEKLFF.

V usage is TRBV5-4 and J usage is TRBJ2-1; D remains unclear. Trimming cost V 4 bases and J 0 bases, with 11 bases left between them. The CDR3 totals 15 residues. Germline CDR1 is SGHNT and CDR2 is YYREEE (reference sequence). The CDR3 DNA is TGTGCCAGCAGCCTTGACCCCAGCTCCTACAATGAGCAGTTCTTC. It codes for CASSLDPSSYNEQFF. Drawing the rest from reference TRBV5-4 and TRBJ2-1, the complete variable domain is ETGVTQSPTHLIKTRGQQVTLRCSSQSGHNTVSWYQQALGQGPQFIFQYYREEENGRGNFPPRFSGLQFPNYSSELNVNALELDDSALYLCASSLDPSSYNEQFFGPGTRLTVL.

This clone turned up a few times. This chain joins TRBV11-3 and TRBJ1-6; maybe TRBD1 (6 bases). Germline CDR1 and CDR2: SGHNT and YENEEA. CDR3 length equals 13 residues. Trimming stripped 5 bases from V and 9 bases from J, with 11 bases between. CDR3: CASSKNRASPLHF. The CDR3 nucleotides are TGTGCCAGCAGCAAAAACAGGGCTTCACCCCTCCACTTT.

The rearrangement uses TRBV28 and TRBJ1-6; 7 bases agree with TRBD1. The trim removed 6 bases at V and 11 bases at J, leaving 16 bases unmatched. CDR3 size: 16 residues. Germline V gene lookup returns CDR1 MDHEN and CDR2 SYDVKM. Here the CDR3 reads CASSPEGEGAWAPLHF. In nucleotides, the CDR3 is TGTGCCAGCAGCCCCGAAGGGGAGGGGGCTTGGGCACCCCTCCACTTT.

The chain employs TRBV28 and TRBJ2-7; no firm D call. The CDR3 totals 13 residues. In germline, CDR1 is MDHEN, CDR2 SYDVKM. V lost 5 bases to trimming and J lost 3 bases, with 11 bases between them. The CDR3 nucleotides read TGTGCCAGCAGTCCCTTAGCCCGCTACGAGCAGTACTTC. Its translation: CASSPLARYEQYF. Full variable domain (remainder filled in from reference TRBV28 and TRBJ2-7): DVKVTQSSRYLVKRTGEKVFLECVQDMDHENMFWYRQDPGLGLRLIYFSYDVKMKEKGDIPEGYSVSREKKERFSLILESASTNQTSMYLCASSPLARYEQYFGPGTRLTVT.

The rearrangement joins TRBV27 to TRBJ2-7, with 8 positions matching TRBD1. V lost 5 bases to trimming and J lost 2 bases; unmatched junction nucleotides: 2. This CDR3 has 13 amino acids. The germline CDR1 and CDR2 sequences are MNHEY and SMNVEV (reference sequence). CDR3 protein: CASSLTGAYEQYF. The CDR3 nucleotides read TGTGCCAGCAGTCTGACAGGGGCCTACGAGCAGTACTTC.

J is TRBJ2-5 and V is TRBV12-3 or TRBV12-4; D is ambiguous. Deletions cut 3 bases from V and 4 bases from J, with 3 bases between. The CDR3 totals 11 residues. DNA for the CDR3: TGTGCCAGCAGTTTCGGAGAGACCCAGTACTTC. Translating gives CASSFGETQYF.

The CDR3: CASSSPYEQYF. The CDR3 nucleotides read TGCGCCAGCAGCTCCCCCTACGAGCAGTACTTC. The rearrangement uses TRBV5-1 and TRBJ2-7, with no clear D. Germline CDR1 reads SGHRS; CDR2 reads YFSETQ. The CDR3 has 11 residues. Trimming shortened V by 3 bases and J by 2 bases, and 3 bases separated the two germline ends.

This clone was observed a handful of times. V usage is TRBV11-2 and J usage is TRBJ2-7, with D hard to call. Germline lookup yields CDR1 SGHAT and CDR2 FQNNGV. The CDR3 length is 17 residues. V dropped 4 bases and J dropped 1 base, with 20 bases sitting between them. CDR3 in amino acids: CASSSLRRASKSYEQYF. CDR3 sequence (DNA): TGTGCCAGCAGCTCTTTGCGCCGGGCCTCAAAATCCTACGAGCAGTACTTC.

This clone was observed once. The chain links TRBV13 to TRBJ2-7; tentatively, D is TRBD2 (7 bases). V dropped 5 bases and J dropped 5 bases, with 22 bases sitting between them. The V gene's germline CDR1 is PRHDT and CDR2 FYEKMQ (reference sequence). This CDR3 has 16 residues. CDR3: CASSRRLGGPSDEQYF. As DNA, the CDR3 is TGTGCCAGCAGCCGCCGATTGGGGGGGCCATCAGACGAGCAGTACTTC.